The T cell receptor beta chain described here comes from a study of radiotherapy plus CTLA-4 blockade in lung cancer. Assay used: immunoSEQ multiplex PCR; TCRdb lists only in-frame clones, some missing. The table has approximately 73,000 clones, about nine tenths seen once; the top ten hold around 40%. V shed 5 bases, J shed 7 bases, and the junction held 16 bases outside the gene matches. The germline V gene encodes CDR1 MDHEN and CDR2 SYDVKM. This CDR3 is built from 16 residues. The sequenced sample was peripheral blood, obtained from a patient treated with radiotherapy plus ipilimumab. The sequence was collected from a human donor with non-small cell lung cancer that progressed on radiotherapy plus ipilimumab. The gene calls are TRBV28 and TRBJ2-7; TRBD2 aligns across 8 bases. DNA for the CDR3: TGTGCCAGCAGTCCCGAGAGTCTAGCGGGTTGGGAAGAGCAGTACGTC. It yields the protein CASSPESLAGWEEQYV.